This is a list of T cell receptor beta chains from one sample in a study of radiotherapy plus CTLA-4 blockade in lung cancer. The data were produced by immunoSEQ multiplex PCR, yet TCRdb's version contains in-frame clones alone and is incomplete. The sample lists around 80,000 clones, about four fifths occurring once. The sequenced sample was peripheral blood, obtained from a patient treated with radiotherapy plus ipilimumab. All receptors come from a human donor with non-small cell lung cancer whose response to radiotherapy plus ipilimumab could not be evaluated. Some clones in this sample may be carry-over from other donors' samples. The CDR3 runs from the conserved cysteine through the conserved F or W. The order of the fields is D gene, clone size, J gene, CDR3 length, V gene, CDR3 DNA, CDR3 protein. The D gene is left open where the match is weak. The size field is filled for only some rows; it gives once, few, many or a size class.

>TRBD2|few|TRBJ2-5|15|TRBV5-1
TGCGCCAGCAGCCGGGGACTAGCGGGGGGGGAGACCCAGTACTTC
CASSRGLAGGETQYF
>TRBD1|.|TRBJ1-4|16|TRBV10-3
TGTGCCATCAGTGAGTCTGGGACAGGGACAGGTGAAAAACTGTTTTTT
CAISESGTGTGEKLFF
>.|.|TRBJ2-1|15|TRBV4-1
TGCGCCAGCAGCCAAGTGGGGGCTCGGTACAATGGGCAGTTCTTC
CASSQVGARYNGQFF
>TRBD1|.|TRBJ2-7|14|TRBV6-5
TGTGCCAGCAGACTGGACAGGGCCCCCTACGAGCAGTACTTC
CASRLDRAPYEQYF
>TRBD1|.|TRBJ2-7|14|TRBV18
TGTGCCAGCTCACCCAGGACAGGGGGCCACGAGCAGTACTTC
CASSPRTGGHEQYF
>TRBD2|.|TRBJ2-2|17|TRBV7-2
TGTGCCAGCAGCCACCCTGGACGGGGGGGGTCCACCGGGGAGCTGTTTTTT
CASSHPGRGGSTGELFF
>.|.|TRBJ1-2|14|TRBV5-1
TGCGCCAGCAAAGCCACGCGGGTTACGGGTGGCTACACCTTC
CASKATRVTGGYTF
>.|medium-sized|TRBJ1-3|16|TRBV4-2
TGTGCCAGCAGCCAAGATAGGGCGGGCTCTGGAAACACCATATATTTT
CASSQDRAGSGNTIYF
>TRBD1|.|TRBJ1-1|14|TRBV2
TGTGCCAGCAGACGGACAGGGGGAGAGGGTGAAGCTTTCTTT
CASRRTGGEGEAFF
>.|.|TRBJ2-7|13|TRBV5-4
TGTGCCAGCAGCTTGCAGGGTTCCTACGAGCAGTACTTC
CASSLQGSYEQYF
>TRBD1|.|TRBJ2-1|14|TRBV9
TGTGCCAGCAGTGCCGGGACAGCCTACAATGAGCAGTTCTTC
CASSAGTAYNEQFF
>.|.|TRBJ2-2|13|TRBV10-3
TGTGCCATCAGTGGCAGGAACACCGGGGAGCTGTTTTTT
CAISGRNTGELFF
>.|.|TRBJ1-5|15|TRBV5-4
TGTGCCAGCAGCTTGGACCCGGGAAGCAATCAGCCCCAGCATTTT
CASSLDPGSNQPQHF
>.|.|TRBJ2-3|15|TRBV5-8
TGTGCCAGCAGCTTGGCCCCCGGTGCCGCAGATACGCAGTATTTT
CASSLAPGAADTQYF
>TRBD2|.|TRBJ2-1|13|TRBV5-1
TGCGCCAGCAGCTTAGATAGCGGGTTGACACAGTTCTTC
CASSLDSGLTQFF
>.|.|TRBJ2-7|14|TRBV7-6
TGTGCCAGCAGCTTAGCAAATACAGGTGGCGAGCAGTACTTC
CASSLANTGGEQYF
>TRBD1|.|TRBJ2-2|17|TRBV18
TGTGCCAGCTCACCAATAGTATGGACAGGGAACACCGGGGAGCTGTTTTTT
CASSPIVWTGNTGELFF
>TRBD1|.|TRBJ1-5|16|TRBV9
TGTGCCAGCAGCGTAGGAGACAGGGTCGGCGATCAGCCCCAGCATTTT
CASSVGDRVGDQPQHF
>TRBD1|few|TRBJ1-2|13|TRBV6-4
TGTGCCAGCAGGACCGGGACAGGGAATGGCTACACCTTC
CASRTGTGNGYTF
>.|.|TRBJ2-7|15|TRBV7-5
TGTGCCAGAAGCTTTGGTAGACAGGGGGCATGCGAGCAGTACTTC
CARSFGRQGACEQYF
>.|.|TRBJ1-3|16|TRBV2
TGTGCCAGCAGCTCCTTAGCCGGGACTTCTGGAAACACCATATATTTT
CASSSLAGTSGNTIYF
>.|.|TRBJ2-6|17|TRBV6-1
TGTGCCAGCAGTGAACAGGGGTGGGGGTCTGGGGCCAACGTCCTGACTTTC
CASSEQGWGSGANVLTF
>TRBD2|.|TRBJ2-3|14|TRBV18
TGTGCCAGCTCACCGCAGACTAGCCAGGATACGCAGTATTTT
CASSPQTSQDTQYF
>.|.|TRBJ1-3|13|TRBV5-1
TGCGCCAGCAGCTTTGGACTTGGAAACACCATATATTTT
CASSFGLGNTIYF
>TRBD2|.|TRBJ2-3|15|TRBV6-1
TGTGCCAGCCAACCTAGCGGGGGGGCGGTAGATACGCAGTATTTT
CASQPSGGAVDTQYF
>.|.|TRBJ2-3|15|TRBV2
TGTGCCAGCAGTTTAGAGTTCCAGGGCACAGATACGCAGTATTTT
CASSLEFQGTDTQYF
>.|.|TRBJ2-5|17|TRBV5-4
TGTGCCAGCAGCTTGGGGGGGGCAGCGGGGCGAACGGAGACCCAGTACTTC
CASSLGGAAGRTETQYF
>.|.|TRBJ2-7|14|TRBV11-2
TGTGCCAGCAGCTTAGGGGCAGAATCCTCCGAGCAGTACTTC
CASSLGAESSEQYF
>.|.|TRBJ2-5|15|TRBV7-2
TGTGCCAGCAGCGCCGCTGGGGCAGGGCAAGAGACCCAGTACTTC
CASSAAGAGQETQYF
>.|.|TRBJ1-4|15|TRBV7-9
TGTGCCAGCAGCGCTGACGGGGGACCGAATGAAAAACTGTTTTTT
CASSADGGPNEKLFF
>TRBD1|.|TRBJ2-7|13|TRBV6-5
TGTGCCAGCTTCCGACAGGGGGCCTACGAGCAGTACTTC
CASFRQGAYEQYF
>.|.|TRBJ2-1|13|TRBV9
TGTGCCAGCAGCAAGGGTCTCAGGGATGAGCAGTTCTTC
CASSKGLRDEQFF
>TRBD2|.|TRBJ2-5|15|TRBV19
TGTGCCAGTAGTACCCTAGCGGGGCCGGGGGAGACCCAGTACTTC
CASSTLAGPGETQYF
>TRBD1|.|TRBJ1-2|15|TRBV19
TGTGCCAGTTCCATATCGGGACAGGGGGCGCCTGGCTACACCTTC
CASSISGQGAPGYTF
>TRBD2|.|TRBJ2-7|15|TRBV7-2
TGTGCCAGCAGCTTAGTAGCGGGGCCTTCCTACGAGCAGTACTTC
CASSLVAGPSYEQYF
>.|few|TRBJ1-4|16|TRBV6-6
TGTGCCAGCAACTTGGGGGGAGGGCCGACTAATGAAAAACTGTTTTTT
CASNLGGGPTNEKLFF
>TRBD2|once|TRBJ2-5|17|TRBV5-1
TGCGCCAGCAGCTCAATACCTGGGACTAGAGGCAGGGAGACCCAGTACTTC
CASSSIPGTRGRETQYF
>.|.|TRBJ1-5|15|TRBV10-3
TGTGCCATCAGTGCCGGGACACCTAGCAATCAGCCCCAGCATTTT
CAISAGTPSNQPQHF
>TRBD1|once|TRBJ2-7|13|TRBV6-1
TGTGCCAGCAGGGACAGGGGGGTTGACGAGCAGTACTTC
CASRDRGVDEQYF
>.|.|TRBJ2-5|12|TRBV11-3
TGTGCCAGCAGCTTGGGGAGGGAGACCCAGTACTTC
CASSLGRETQYF
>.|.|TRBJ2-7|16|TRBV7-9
TGTGCCAGCAGCTGGAGAGGGGGGGGCAAAGGCTACGAGCAGTACTTC
CASSWRGGGKGYEQYF
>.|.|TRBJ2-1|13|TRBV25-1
TGTGCCAGCAGTGAATACGGGGTCAATGAGCAGTTCTTC
CASSEYGVNEQFF
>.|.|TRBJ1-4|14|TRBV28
TGTGCCAGCAGTTCCGGACAGTTAAATGAAAAACTGTTTTTT
CASSSGQLNEKLFF
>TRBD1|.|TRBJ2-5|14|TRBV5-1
TGCGCCAGCAGCTGGGGGACAGAACAAGAGACCCAGTACTTC
CASSWGTEQETQYF